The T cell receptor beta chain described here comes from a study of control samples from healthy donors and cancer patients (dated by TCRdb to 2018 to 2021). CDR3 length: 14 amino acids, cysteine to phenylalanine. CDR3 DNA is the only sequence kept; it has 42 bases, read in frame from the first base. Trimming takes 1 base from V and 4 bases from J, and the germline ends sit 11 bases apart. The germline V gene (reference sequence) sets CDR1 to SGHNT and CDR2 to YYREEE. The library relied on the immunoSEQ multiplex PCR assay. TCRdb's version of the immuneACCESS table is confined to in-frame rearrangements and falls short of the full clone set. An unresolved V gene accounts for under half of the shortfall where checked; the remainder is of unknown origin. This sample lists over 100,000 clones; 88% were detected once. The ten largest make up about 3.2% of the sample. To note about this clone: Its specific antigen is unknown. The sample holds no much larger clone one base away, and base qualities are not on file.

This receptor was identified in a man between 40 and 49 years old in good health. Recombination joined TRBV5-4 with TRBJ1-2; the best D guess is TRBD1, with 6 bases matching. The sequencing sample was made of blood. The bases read TGTGCCAGCAGCTTGATGGGGGCGCCCTATGGCTACACCTTC. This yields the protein CASSLMGAPYGYTF.